This T cell receptor beta chain came from a study of CD8+CD57+ T cells in acquired aplastic anemia. The CDR3 totals 13 residues. V lost 3 bases, J lost 6 bases, and 12 bases lay in between. Germline V gene lookup returns CDR1 SEHNR and CDR2 FQNEAQ (reference sequence). Patients chosen for sequencing had shown CD8+CD57+ cell expansion by flow cytometry. Therapy had not been given to patients before blood sampling. Profiling of TCR beta VDJ combinations and CDR3 sequences used genomic DNA as template. TCRdb re-derived calls from the reads in MiXCR, one entry per CDR3 protein. The sample has some 150,000 distinct CDR3 sequences; roughly 48% are singletons.

Sequencing was performed on sorted CD4+, CD8+, or CD8+CD57+ T cells (not recorded which) from PBMCs. The chain is built from TRBV7-9 and TRBJ2-7; either TRBD1 or TRBD2 may supply D (6 bases each). This TCR derives from a human donor with aplastic anemia. CDR3 bases: TGTGCCAGCAGCTTTAGGGGGGCCCGCGAGCAGTACTTC. This encodes CASSFRGAREQYF.